Presented here are 11 T cell receptor beta chains from one specimen sequenced in a study of blood T cell repertoires in COVID-19. Some clones are missing from TCRdb's copy, which holds only in-frame ones; the method was immunoSEQ multiplex PCR. The data contain around 220,000 clones, 80% of them seen just once; the ten biggest clones take up over 7%. The sequencing input was PBMCs or T cells enriched from blood (not recorded which). Source of these receptors: a woman in her thirties or forties with acute COVID-19.

This clone has more than one count but fewer than ten. The chain combines TRBV28 with TRBJ1-5; possibly TRBD1 for D (6 bases). The CDR3 is 14 residues long. V was pared by 2 bases and J by 4 bases, with 9 bases between. The germline V gene has CDR1 MDHEN and CDR2 SYDVKM. CDR3 amino acids: CASSLGQRNQPQHF. The CDR3 DNA follows: TGTGCCAGCAGTTTAGGACAGAGAAATCAGCCCCAGCATTTT. The entire variable domain, with the rest obtained from reference TRBV28 and TRBJ1-5, is as follows: DVKVTQSSRYLVKRTGEKVFLECVQDMDHENMFWYRQDPGLGLRLIYFSYDVKMKEKGDIPEGYSVSREKKERFSLILESASTNQTSMYLCASSLGQRNQPQHFGDGTRLSIL.

V usage is TRBV28 and J usage is TRBJ1-2; 11 bases map to TRBD1. With V trimmed by 4 bases and J by 3 bases, 4 bases remained unmatched. The germline V gene has CDR1 MDHEN and CDR2 SYDVKM. The CDR3 consists of 15 residues. CDR3 bases: TGTGCCAGCAGTTCCGGGACAGGGGGTGACTATGGCTACACCTTC. Translating gives CASSSGTGGDYGYTF.

The rearrangement links TRBV5-1 to TRBJ2-3; 7 nucleotides match TRBD2. J was trimmed by 2 bases and V by 0 bases; bases with no gene match: 6. Germline V gene sequence: CDR1 SGHRS, CDR2 YFSETQ. The length of the CDR3 is 16 residues. CDR3 sequence (DNA): TGCGCCAGCAGCTTGGGTTGGCGGGGGAACACAGATACGCAGTATTTT. Its translation is CASSLGWRGNTDTQYF.

CDR3 amino acids: CASRRRYPDNEQFF. The CDR3 DNA reads TGTGCCAGCAGACGTCGGTATCCCGACAATGAGCAGTTCTTC. V and J are TRBV27 and TRBJ2-1; D is undetermined. The CDR3 sequence is 14 residues long. CDR1 MNHEY and CDR2 SMNVEV come from the germline V gene (reference sequence). Trimming cost V 6 bases and J 5 bases, with 14 bases left between them.

J is TRBJ1-2 and V is TRBV6-5; perhaps TRBD1 as D (6 bases). Germline V gene data show CDR1 as MNHEY and CDR2 as SVGAGI. The CDR3 sequence is 15 residues long. The V end was cut by 6 bases, the J end by 8 bases, with 22 bases between. In nucleotides, the CDR3 is TGTGCCAGCAGCCAGAACCCGGGACACCCTGGGGGCTACACCTTC. As protein: CASSQNPGHPGGYTF.

V gene TRBV21-1 combines with J gene TRBJ1-6; the table's D call TRBD1 went unverified against the DNA. TRBV21-1 is a documented pseudogene. The CDR3 spans 17 residues. In DNA, the CDR3 is TGTGCCAGGGATGACAGGGGGCGAACCCGGCCTAATTCACCCCTCCACTTT. Translated: CARDDRGRTRPNSPLHF.

CDR3 region: CASMLRGGGGETQYF. Here the CDR3 DNA reads TGTGCCAGCATGCTCCGAGGCGGGGGGGGAGAGACCCAGTACTTC. The V and J genes are TRBV7-6 and TRBJ2-5; 9 nucleotides agree with TRBD2. CDR3 length: 15 residues. Germline values: CDR1 SGHVS, CDR2 FNYEAQ. V shed 7 bases and J 4 bases; nucleotides not matched to a gene: 10.

This rearrangement joins TRBV7-9 to TRBJ2-5; 12 bases fit TRBD2. Trimming at V came to 4 bases and at J to 6 bases, leaving 15 bases not matched to a gene. Germline CDR1 is SEHNR and CDR2 is FQNEAQ (reference sequence). The CDR3 is 18 amino acids. CDR3 DNA sequence: TGTGCCAGCAGCTCCGCTAGCGGGGGGGCTACAGGGGAGAAGACCCAGTACTTC. It yields the protein CASSSASGGATGEKTQYF.

V is TRBV19 and J is TRBJ2-3, with unresolved D. The ends were cut back, 5 bases at V and 6 bases at J, with 9 bases in the middle. The CDR3 totals 12 residues. The germline V gene has CDR1 LNHDA and CDR2 SQIVND (reference sequence). The chain's CDR3 is CASSASTDTQYF. The CDR3 nucleotides read TGTGCCAGTAGTGCCTCTACGGATACGCAGTATTTT.

This sequence joins TRBV6-5 and TRBJ2-2; 10 bases align to TRBD2. The CDR3 extends over 16 amino acids. After removal of 3 bases from V and 8 bases from J, the junction contained 9 bases not matched to a gene. CDR1 is MNHEY and CDR2 is SVGAGI in the germline V gene. This CDR3 reads CASSYLASGRGGELFF. The DNA of the CDR3 is TGTGCCAGCAGTTATTTGGCTAGCGGGAGAGGGGGGGAGCTGTTTTTT.

The rearrangement joins TRBV6-2 or TRBV6-3 to TRBJ2-7; weak D call: TRBD2 (7 bases). The germline CDR1 and CDR2 sequences are MNHEY and SVGEGT. This CDR3 region has 16 residues. V lost 3 bases and J 3 bases, leaving 18 bases between the germline ends. In DNA, the CDR3 is TGTGCCAGCAGTTATGGGGGGCGGGGGAAAGACTACGAGCAGTACTTC. This encodes CASSYGGRGKDYEQYF.